The entry that follows covers one T cell receptor beta chain sequence. As yet, its antigen is unknown. The data belong to a study of OX40 agonist ivuxolimab in advanced cancers. Whole-study context: Mean age roughly 65 years, range about 23 to 80; roughly 82% male. Findings and caveats of the study: It was also the case that some nonresponders had low normalized T-cell clonal expansion.

CDR1 is SQVTM, CDR2 ANQGSEA, per germline. With V trimmed by 7 bases and J by 6 bases, 7 bases remained unmatched. This CDR3 is built from 12 residues. Libraries were prepared by immunoSEQ multiplex PCR; TCRdb keeps only in-frame clonotypes and omits some of them. The data show roughly 36,000 clones, about 74% seen once. The specimen was CD4+ or CD8+ T cells sorted from blood, collected in a trial of the OX40 agonist ivuxolimab. The sequence came from an adult with an advanced solid tumor such as melanoma, head and neck, liver or kidney cancer. The chain links TRBV29-1 to TRBJ2-7, with 9 nucleotides matching TRBD1. The CDR3 sequence is CSGGQGEREQYF. CDR3 in DNA: TGCAGCGGGGGACAGGGCGAGCGCGAGCAGTACTTC.